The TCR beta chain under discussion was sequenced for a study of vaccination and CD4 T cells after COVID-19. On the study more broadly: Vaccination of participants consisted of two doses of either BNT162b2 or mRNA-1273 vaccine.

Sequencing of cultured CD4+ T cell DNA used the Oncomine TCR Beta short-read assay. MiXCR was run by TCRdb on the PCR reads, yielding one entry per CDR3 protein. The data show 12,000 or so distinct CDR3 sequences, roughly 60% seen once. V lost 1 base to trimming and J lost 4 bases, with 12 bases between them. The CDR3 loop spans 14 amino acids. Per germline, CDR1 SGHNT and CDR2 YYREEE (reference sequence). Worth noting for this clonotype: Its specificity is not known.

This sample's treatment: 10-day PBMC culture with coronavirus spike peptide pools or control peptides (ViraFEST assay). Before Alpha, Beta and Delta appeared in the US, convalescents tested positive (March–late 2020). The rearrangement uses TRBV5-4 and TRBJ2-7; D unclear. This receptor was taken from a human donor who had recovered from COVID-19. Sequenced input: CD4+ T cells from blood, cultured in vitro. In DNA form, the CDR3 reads TGTGCCAGCAGCTTGTCCACAGACGCTTACGAGCAGTACTTC. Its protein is CASSLSTDAYEQYF.